These T cell receptor beta chains were read from a single sample in a study of cytomegalovirus exposure and HLA in healthy donors. Profiling relied on immunoSEQ multiplex PCR, and the TCRdb table lists in-frame clones only, not all of them. The sample yields 200,000 or so clones, 84% seen once. The specimen sequenced was PBMCs. The receptor set was obtained from a woman in her 30s in good health and CMV-seropositive. The CDR3 runs from the conserved cysteine through the conserved F or W. The order of the fields is V gene, D gene, J gene, clone size, CDR3 protein, CDR3 DNA. D genes are given only for firm matches. Clone size is stated in some rows and not others, as once, few, many or a class when expanded.

TRBV28	.	TRBJ2-1	.	CASGTRGVYNEQFF	TGTGCCAGCGGTACCAGGGGTGTCTACAATGAGCAGTTCTTC
TRBV4-1	.	TRBJ2-1	.	CASSHSAANNEQFF	TGCGCCAGCAGCCACTCAGCGGCGAACAATGAGCAGTTCTTC
TRBV5-4	TRBD1	TRBJ2-1	.	CASSLGGDRGRNEQFF	TGTGCCAGCAGCTTGGGTGGGGACAGGGGGCGTAATGAGCAGTTCTTC
TRBV30	TRBD2	TRBJ2-7	.	CAWNQAGAGEQYF	TGTGCCTGGAATCAAGCGGGAGCGGGTGAGCAGTACTTC
TRBV29-1	TRBD2	TRBJ2-4	.	CSVGTLKREGSKNIQYF	TGCAGCGTTGGTACCCTAAAGCGGGAGGGTTCCAAAAACATTCAGTACTTC
TRBV5-1	.	TRBJ1-2	.	CASSRDSGGYTF	TGCGCCAGCAGCCGGGACTCGGGGGGCTACACCTTC
TRBV5-4	TRBD2	TRBJ2-3	.	CASSVSGTRTDTQYF	TGTGCCAGCAGCGTTAGCGGGACCCGCACAGATACGCAGTATTTT
TRBV7-2	.	TRBJ1-2	few	CASSLESGNYGYTF	TGTGCCAGCAGCTTAGAGTCCGGTAACTATGGCTACACCTTC
TRBV19	TRBD1	TRBJ1-2	.	CASSVGQPNYGYTF	TGTGCCAGTAGCGTGGGACAGCCAAACTATGGCTACACCTTC
TRBV11-2	TRBD1	TRBJ1-5	.	CASSSQGERQPQHF	TGTGCCAGCAGCTCTCAGGGGGAACGTCAGCCCCAGCATTTT
TRBV5-6	TRBD2	TRBJ2-3	.	CASSSIRSLSGRTDTQYF	TGTGCCAGCAGCTCAATTAGGAGTTTGAGCGGGAGGACAGATACGCAGTATTTT
TRBV28	TRBD1	TRBJ2-3	.	CASSPGGTGRPDTQYF	TGTGCCAGCAGTCCAGGGGGGACAGGGAGGCCAGATACGCAGTATTTT
TRBV5-1	.	TRBJ2-3	.	CASSLEGAFHTDTQYF	TGCGCCAGCAGCTTGGAAGGGGCTTTTCACACAGATACGCAGTATTTT
TRBV29-1	TRBD2	TRBJ2-7	.	CSVEDVWGGLAQSLGAYEQYF	TGCAGCGTTGAAGATGTGTGGGGCGGACTAGCTCAGAGTTTAGGGGCATACGAGCAGTACTTC
TRBV19	.	TRBJ2-7	.	CASSRGSYYEQYF	TGTGCCAGTAGTCGGGGAAGTTACTACGAGCAGTACTTC
TRBV9	TRBD2	TRBJ2-7	.	CASSVDAGADEQYF	TGTGCCAGCAGCGTAGATGCGGGAGCGGACGAGCAGTACTTC
TRBV7-9	.	TRBJ2-7	.	CASSFGTTVSYEQYF	TGTGCCAGCAGCTTTGGGACAACAGTATCCTACGAGCAGTACTTC